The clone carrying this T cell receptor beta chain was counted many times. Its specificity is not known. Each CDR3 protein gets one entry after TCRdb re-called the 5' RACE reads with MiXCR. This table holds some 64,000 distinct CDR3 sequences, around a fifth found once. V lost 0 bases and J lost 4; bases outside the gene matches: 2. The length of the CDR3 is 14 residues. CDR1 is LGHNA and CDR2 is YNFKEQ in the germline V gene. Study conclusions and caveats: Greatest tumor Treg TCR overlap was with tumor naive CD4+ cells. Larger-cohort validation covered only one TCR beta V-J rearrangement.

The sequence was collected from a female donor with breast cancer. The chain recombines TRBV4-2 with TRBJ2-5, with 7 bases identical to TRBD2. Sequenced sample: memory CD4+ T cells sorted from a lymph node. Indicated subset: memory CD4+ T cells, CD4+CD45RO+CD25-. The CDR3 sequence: CASSQEAGLETQYF. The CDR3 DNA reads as TGTGCCAGCAGCCAAGAAGCGGGATTAGAGACCCAGTACTTC.